The 3 T cell receptor beta chains presented below share a single source sample, sequenced in a study of blood T cell repertoires in COVID-19. Repertoires were generated with immunoSEQ multiplex PCR, while TCRdb's copy carries only in-frame clones and drops some. The sample carries roughly 81,000 clones, almost 85% recorded once. Sequencing was done on a sample of peripheral blood. These receptors originate from a man aged 55 to 70 with acute or convalescent COVID-19.

The genes are TRBV11-2 and TRBJ1-1; the D gene is possibly TRBD1 (6 bases). The CDR3 length is 15 residues. The germline V gene encodes CDR1 SGHAT and CDR2 FQNNGV. V lost 5 bases and J 1 base, leaving 14 bases between the germline ends. CDR3 coding DNA: TGTGCCAGCAGCCCACAGGGAATTCGGAACACTGAAGCTTTCTTT. Its translation: CASSPQGIRNTEAFF.

V and J are TRBV6-6 and TRBJ1-6; D gene uncertain. The CDR3 is made up of 16 amino acids. Per the germline V gene, CDR1 is MNHNY and CDR2 is SVGAGI (reference sequence). V gave up 4 bases and J gave up 4 bases, with 14 bases separating them. Here the CDR3 DNA reads TGTGCCAGCAGTTCCCCGGCAGAGGGATATAATTCACCCCTCCACTTT. Translated: CASSSPAEGYNSPLHF.

The V gene is TRBV5-1, the J gene TRBJ2-1, with D unclear. There are 15 residues in the CDR3. The V and J ends lost 7 bases and 8 bases respectively, with 22 bases between them. Germline values: CDR1 SGHRS, CDR2 YFSETQ. The CDR3 DNA reads as TGCGCCAGCCGCGCCCCGGGTTCAGCGACGGATGAGCAGTTCTTC. This codes for CASRAPGSATDEQFF.